These T cell receptor beta chains were read from a single sample in a study of cytomegalovirus exposure and HLA in healthy donors. TCRdb's copy holds only in-frame clones and misses some; the assay was immunoSEQ multiplex PCR. The table lists about 160,000 clones, about 82% of them singletons. What was sequenced was PBMCs. All receptors come from a woman aged 45-59 years in good health and CMV-seropositive. Each CDR3 is given with its conserved first and last residue. D genes are given only for firm matches. Some rows mark clone size as missing; the rest say once, few, many or name a class of expanded clone.

TRBV15,TRBJ1-5,TRBD1,NA,TGTGCCACCAGCAGTGCAACAGGGGGCAGTCAGCCCCAGCATTTT,CATSSATGGSQPQHF
TRBV28,TRBJ2-1,TRBD2,NA,TGTGCCAGCAGCTTTGACGGACTAGCGGATTACAATGAGCAGTTCTTC,CASSFDGLADYNEQFF
TRBV7-9,TRBJ2-7,TRBD2,few,TGTTCCAGCAGCTTAACCCCTGGACTAGCGGGAGGGACCTACGAGCAGTACTTC,CSSSLTPGLAGGTYEQYF
TRBV9,TRBJ2-7,NA,NA,TGTGCCAGCAGCGTAGGACAGGCTCCCTACGAGCAGTACTTC,CASSVGQAPYEQYF
TRBV7-2,TRBJ2-7,TRBD2,few,TGTGCCAGCAGCCCCCTAATGAGGGGACTAGCGGGAGTTCTCTACGAGCAGTACTTC,CASSPLMRGLAGVLYEQYF
TRBV6-6,TRBJ1-1,NA,NA,TGTGCCAGCCCCCCGGCGGGTGAAGCTGAAGCTTTCTTT,CASPPAGEAEAFF
TRBV5-8,TRBJ1-4,NA,NA,TGTGCCAGCAGCTGGGGGGGGGCAATCGTCTCTAATGAAAAACTGTTTTTT,CASSWGGAIVSNEKLFF
TRBV9,TRBJ1-6,TRBD1,NA,TGTGCCAGCAGATCAGGGGGATCACCCCTCCACTTT,CASRSGGSPLHF
TRBV11-3,TRBJ2-1,NA,NA,TGTGCCAGCAGCGGCCGGGGCAATGAGCAGTTCTTC,CASSGRGNEQFF
TRBV5-1,TRBJ2-1,NA,NA,TGCGCCAGCAGCTTGGCCAGCCGGCCCAGGGATGAGCAGTTCTTC,CASSLASRPRDEQFF
TRBV5-1,TRBJ2-1,NA,few,TGCGCCAGCAGCTTGGACAGGGCAAACAATGAGCAGTTCTTC,CASSLDRANNEQFF
TRBV27,TRBJ2-5,NA,NA,TGTGCCAGCAGTTTATCGACAGGTTTGAGGGAGCAGTACTTC,CASSLSTGLREQYF
TRBV4-2,TRBJ2-3,NA,NA,TGTGCCAGCAGCCAAGTCGTATCCGATACGCAGTATTTT,CASSQVVSDTQYF
TRBV5-6,TRBJ2-7,NA,NA,TGTGCCAGCAGCTTTTCTGACGAGCAGTACTTC,CASSFSDEQYF
TRBV27,TRBJ2-1,TRBD2,few,TGTGCCAGCAGTTTATGGGGGGGGATCAATGAGCAGTTCTTC,CASSLWGGINEQFF
TRBV10-1,TRBJ2-7,TRBD1,NA,TGCGCCAGCAGGACAGGGGACCCCTACGAGCAGTACTTC,CASRTGDPYEQYF
TRBV4-2,TRBJ2-2,NA,NA,TGTGCCAGCAGCCAGGATCTCACAGGGCCCACCGGGGAGCTGTTTTTT,CASSQDLTGPTGELFF
TRBV28,TRBJ1-4,NA,NA,TGTGCCAGCAGCATGGGCGTCTCTGGTGAAAAACTGTTTTTT,CASSMGVSGEKLFF
TRBV9,TRBJ2-1,TRBD2,NA,TGTGCCAGCAGCTTAGGGCTAGCGGGAGGTCCCCCCAATGAGCAGTTCTTC,CASSLGLAGGPPNEQFF
TRBV28,TRBJ2-6,TRBD1,NA,TGTGCCAGCAGTCCCATCGACAGGGGCCTCCACATCTCTGGGGCCAACGTCCTGACTTTC,CASSPIDRGLHISGANVLTF
TRBV6-6,TRBJ2-7,TRBD2,NA,TGTGCCAGCAGTCCCTTAGCGGGTCTTGGCTCCTACGAGCAGTACTTC,CASSPLAGLGSYEQYF
TRBV5-1,TRBJ2-1,TRBD2,few,TGCGCCAGCAGCTTGGGCGGACTAGCGGGAGCAAATGAGCAGTTCTTC,CASSLGGLAGANEQFF
TRBV7-3,TRBJ2-7,NA,NA,TGTGCCAGCAGCTCCCAAGGCAGGGATGAGCAGTACTTC,CASSSQGRDEQYF
TRBV4-1,TRBJ2-7,TRBD2,few,TGCGCCAGCAGCCAAGAAAGCCCACTAGCGGGGGGGTCCTACGAGCAGTACTTC,CASSQESPLAGGSYEQYF
TRBV11-3,TRBJ2-3,TRBD2,NA,TGTGCCAGCAGCTCGGGACTAGCGGGGTCGGGAGATACGCAGTATTTT,CASSSGLAGSGDTQYF
TRBV2,TRBJ2-4,NA,NA,TGTGCCAGCAGTGAATTCCGGACAAGCATCAAAAACATTCAGTACTTC,CASSEFRTSIKNIQYF
TRBV10-3,TRBJ2-7,TRBD1,NA,TGTGCCATCAGTGAGGGGACAGGGGGTCTCTACGAGCAGTACTTC,CAISEGTGGLYEQYF
TRBV28,TRBJ2-3,TRBD1,NA,TGTGCCAGCAGTTTGCAGGACAGGGGGCCAAATACGCAGTATTTT,CASSLQDRGPNTQYF
TRBV2,TRBJ1-5,NA,NA,TGTGCCAGCAGTGAAGGGACAGTCAATCAGCCCCAGCATTTT,CASSEGTVNQPQHF
TRBV7-9,TRBJ2-2,NA,NA,TGTGCCTTCCGGGACTTTCCGGAACCTAACACCGGGGAGCTGTTTTTT,CAFRDFPEPNTGELFF
TRBV11-2,TRBJ2-3,TRBD2,once,TGTGCCAGCAGCTTAGGGCGCGGGGGGGTCACAGATACGCAGTATTTT,CASSLGRGGVTDTQYF
TRBV18,TRBJ2-4,TRBD2,NA,TGTGCCAGCTCACTCCAAACGGGACTAGCGGGACCCAGCGCTATCATTCAGTACTTC,CASSLQTGLAGPSAIIQYF